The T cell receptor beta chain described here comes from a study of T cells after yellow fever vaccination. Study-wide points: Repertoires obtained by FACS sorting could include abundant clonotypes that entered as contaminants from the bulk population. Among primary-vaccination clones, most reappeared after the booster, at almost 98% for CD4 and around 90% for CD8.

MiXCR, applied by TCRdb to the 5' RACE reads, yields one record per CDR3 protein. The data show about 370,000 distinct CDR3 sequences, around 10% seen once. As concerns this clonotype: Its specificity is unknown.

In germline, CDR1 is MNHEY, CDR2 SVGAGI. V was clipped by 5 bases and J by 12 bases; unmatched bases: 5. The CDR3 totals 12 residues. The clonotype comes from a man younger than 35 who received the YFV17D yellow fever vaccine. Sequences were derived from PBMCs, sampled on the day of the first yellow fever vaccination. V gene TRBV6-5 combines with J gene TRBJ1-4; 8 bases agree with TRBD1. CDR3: CASSAPGQELFF. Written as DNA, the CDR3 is TGTGCCAGCAGTGCCCCGGGACAGGAACTGTTTTTT.